This T cell receptor beta chain was captured in a study of identical twins. The CDR3 runs to 15 residues. CDR1 and CDR2 from the germline V gene are MNHEY and SMNVEV (reference sequence). In this sample, this clonotype turned up a few times. An end of the junction differs from the germline gene, which may be a read error. A universal primer site was incorporated via template switching, and the cDNA contained unique molecular identifiers. Using its own MiXCR run on the 5' RACE reads, TCRdb lists one record per CDR3 protein. There are over 200,000 distinct CDR3 sequences in the sample; approximately 9% occur only once, and over 4.5% lies in the top ten.

The chain employs TRBV27 and TRBJ2-7; D is perhaps TRBD2 (5 bases). The material sequenced was memory (CD45RO+) T cells sorted from blood. The TCR comes from a woman under 30 in good health. CDR3 in amino acids: CASSLSVAPSHEQYF. The DNA of the CDR3 is TGTGCCAGCAGTTTATCGGTAGCGCCCTCCCACGAGCAGTACTTC.